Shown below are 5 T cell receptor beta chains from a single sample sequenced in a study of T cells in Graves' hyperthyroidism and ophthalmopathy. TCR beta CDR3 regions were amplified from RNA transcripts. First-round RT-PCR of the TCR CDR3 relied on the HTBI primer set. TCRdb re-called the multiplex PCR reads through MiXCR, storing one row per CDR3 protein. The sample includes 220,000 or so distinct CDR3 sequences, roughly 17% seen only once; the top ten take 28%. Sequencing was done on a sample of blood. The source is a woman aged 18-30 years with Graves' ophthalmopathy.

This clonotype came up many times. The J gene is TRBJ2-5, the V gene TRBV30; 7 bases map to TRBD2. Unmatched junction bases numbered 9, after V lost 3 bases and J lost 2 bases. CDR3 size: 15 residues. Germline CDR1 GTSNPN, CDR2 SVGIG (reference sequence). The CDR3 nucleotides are TGTGCCTGGAGGCCGGGGAGGGCCCAACAAGAGACCCAGTACTTC. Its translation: CAWRPGRAQQETQYF.

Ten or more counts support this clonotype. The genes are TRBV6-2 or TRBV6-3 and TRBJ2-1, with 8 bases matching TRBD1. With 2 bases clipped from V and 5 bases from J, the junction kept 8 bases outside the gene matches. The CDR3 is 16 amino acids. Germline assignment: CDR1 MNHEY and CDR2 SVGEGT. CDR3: CASSYGAGGGDNEQFF. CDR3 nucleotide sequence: TGTGCCAGCAGTTACGGGGCAGGGGGCGGAGACAATGAGCAGTTCTTC.

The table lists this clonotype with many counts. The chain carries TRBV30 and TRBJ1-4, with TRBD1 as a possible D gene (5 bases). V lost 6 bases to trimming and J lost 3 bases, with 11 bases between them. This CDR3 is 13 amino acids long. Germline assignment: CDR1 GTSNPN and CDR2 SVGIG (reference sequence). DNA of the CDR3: TGTGCCTGCTGGGGGAGTTCTAATGAAAAACTGTTTTTT. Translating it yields CACWGSSNEKLFF.

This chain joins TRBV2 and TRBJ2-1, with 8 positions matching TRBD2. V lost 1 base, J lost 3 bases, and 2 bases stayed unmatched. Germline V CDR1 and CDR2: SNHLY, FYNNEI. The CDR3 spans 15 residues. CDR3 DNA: TGTGCCAGCAGTGAAGACAGCGGGGGCTACAATGAGCAGTTCTTC. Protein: CASSEDSGGYNEQFF.

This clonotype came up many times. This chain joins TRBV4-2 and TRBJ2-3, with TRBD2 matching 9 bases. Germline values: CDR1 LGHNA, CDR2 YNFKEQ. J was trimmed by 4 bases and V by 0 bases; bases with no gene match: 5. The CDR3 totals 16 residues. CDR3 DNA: TGTGCCAGCAGCCAAGACGAAGCGGGAGGCGCAGATACGCAGTATTTT. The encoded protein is CASSQDEAGGADTQYF.